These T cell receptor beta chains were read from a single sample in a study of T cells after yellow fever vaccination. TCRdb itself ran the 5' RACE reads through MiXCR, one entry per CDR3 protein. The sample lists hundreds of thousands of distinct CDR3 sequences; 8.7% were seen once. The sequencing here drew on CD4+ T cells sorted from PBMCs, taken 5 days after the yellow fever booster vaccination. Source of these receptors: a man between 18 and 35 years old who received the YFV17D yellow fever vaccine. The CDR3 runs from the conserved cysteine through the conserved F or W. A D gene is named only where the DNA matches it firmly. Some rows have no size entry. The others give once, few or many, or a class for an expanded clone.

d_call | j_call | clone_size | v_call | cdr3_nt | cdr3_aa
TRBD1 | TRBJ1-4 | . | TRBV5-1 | TGCGCCAGCAGCTTGAGGGGGCGAGCTAATGAAAAACTGTTTTTT | CASSLRGRANEKLFF
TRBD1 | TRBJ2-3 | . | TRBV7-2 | TGTGCCAGCAGCCAGCTGACAGGGTCCCGCACAGATACGCAGTATTTT | CASSQLTGSRTDTQYF
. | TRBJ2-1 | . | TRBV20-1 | TGCAGTGCTAGAGAGGGTTCCTCCTACAATGAGCAGTTCTTC | CSAREGSSYNEQFF
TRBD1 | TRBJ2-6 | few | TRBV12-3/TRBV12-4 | TGTGCCAGCAGTCAAAGGGGGCTAAGCTCTGGGGCCAACGTCCTGACTTTC | CASSQRGLSSGANVLTF
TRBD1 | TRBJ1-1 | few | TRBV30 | TGTGCCTGGAGTGTAGGGCAGGGGGCTGAAGCTTTCTTT | CAWSVGQGAEAFF
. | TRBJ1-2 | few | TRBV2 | TGTGCCAGCAGTGGGGGAGACTATGGCTACACCTTC | CASSGGDYGYTF
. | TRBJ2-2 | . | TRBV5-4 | TGTGCCAGCAGCCAATCCGCGGGGGCCACCGGGGAGCTGTTTTTT | CASSQSAGATGELFF
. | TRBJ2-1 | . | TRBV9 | TGTGCCAGCAGCGTAGCGGTCAAGACTAGGCGGTTCTTC | CASSVAVKTRRFF
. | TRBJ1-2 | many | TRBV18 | TGTGCCAGCTCACCCTACACTGGACGGATTAACTATGGCTACACCTTC | CASSPYTGRINYGYTF
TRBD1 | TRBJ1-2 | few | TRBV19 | TGTGCCAGTAGCCCTGACAGGGCTTTAGGCTACACCTTC | CASSPDRALGYTF
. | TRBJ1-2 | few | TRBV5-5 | TGTGCCAGCAGCTTGGCCTTAGGTTATGGCTACACCTTC | CASSLALGYGYTF
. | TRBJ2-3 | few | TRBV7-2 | TGTGCCAGCAGCTTAGCAGCCGCTGGGACTTCTGATACGCAGTATTTT | CASSLAAAGTSDTQYF
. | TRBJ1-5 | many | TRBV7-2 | TGTGCCAGCAGCTTAGAAACTGGACCGCGCCAGCATTTT | CASSLETGPRQHF
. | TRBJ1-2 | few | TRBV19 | TGTGCCAGTACTCCGGGGCCCTCTTATGGCTACACCTTC | CASTPGPSYGYTF
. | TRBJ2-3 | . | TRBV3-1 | TGTGCCAGCAGAAAGACTTTGACTAGCACAGATACGCAGTATTTT | CASRKTLTSTDTQYF
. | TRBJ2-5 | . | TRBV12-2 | TGTGCAAGTCGCTTAGTAGCGGGGGGGCAAGAGACCCAGTACTTC | CASRLVAGGQETQYF
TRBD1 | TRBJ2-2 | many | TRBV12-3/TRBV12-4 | TGTGCCAGCAGCCTGGGACAGGGAAGAGGCGGGGAGCTGTTTTTT | CASSLGQGRGGELFF
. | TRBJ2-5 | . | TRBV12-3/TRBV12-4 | TGTGCCAGCAGTAACAGTTACCAAGAGACCCAGTACTTC | CASSNSYQETQYF
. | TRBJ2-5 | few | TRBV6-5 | TGTGCCAGCAGTTACGTAGTGAAAGAGACCCAGTACTTC | CASSYVVKETQYF
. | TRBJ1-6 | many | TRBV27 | TGTGCCAGCAGCCCCTTTTCCCTCCACGGGACGGAGTCTAATTCACCCCTCCACTTT | CASSPFSLHGTESNSPLHF
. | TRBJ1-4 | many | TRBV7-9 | TGTGCCAGCAGCTTAGTGGGTCAGCTACCATCAAAACTGTTTTTT | CASSLVGQLPSKLFF
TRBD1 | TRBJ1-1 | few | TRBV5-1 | TGCGCCAGCAGCTTCTCCGGGACAGGAGGCACTGAAGCTTTCTTT | CASSFSGTGGTEAFF
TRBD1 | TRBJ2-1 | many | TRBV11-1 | TGTGCCAGCAGCTTGGGACAGAGCTCCTACAATGAGCAGTTCTTC | CASSLGQSSYNEQFF
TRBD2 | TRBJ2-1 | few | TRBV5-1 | TGCGCCAGCAGCTCCCTCAGCGGGGGCTCCTACAATGAGCAGTTCTTC | CASSSLSGGSYNEQFF
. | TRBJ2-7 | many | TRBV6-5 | TGTGCCAGCAGAACCATAGGACGGTACTCCTACGAGCAGTACTTC | CASRTIGRYSYEQYF
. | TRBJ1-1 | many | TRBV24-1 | TGTGCCACCAGTGATACAGGGGAAGCTTTCTTT | CATSDTGEAFF
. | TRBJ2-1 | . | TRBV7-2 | TGTGCCAGCAGCCGCGGGGTCTACAATGAGCAGTTCTTC | CASSRGVYNEQFF
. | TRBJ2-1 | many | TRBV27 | TGTGCCAGCAGTCCCTCGACTGAAAGAGGTGAGCAGTTCTTC | CASSPSTERGEQFF
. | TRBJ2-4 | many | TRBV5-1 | TGCGCCAGCAGGGACGGATATCCGGAAAACATTCAGTACTTC | CASRDGYPENIQYF
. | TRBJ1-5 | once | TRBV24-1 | TGTGCCACCAGTGCGGGGAATAGCAATCAGCCCCAGCATTTT | CATSAGNSNQPQHF
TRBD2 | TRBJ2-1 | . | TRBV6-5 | TGTGCCAGCAGTAGACTAGCGGGGGACTCCAATGAGCAGTTCTTC | CASSRLAGDSNEQFF
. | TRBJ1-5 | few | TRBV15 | TGTGCCACCAGCGCCCTGGGGGTTCAGCCCCAGCATTTT | CATSALGVQPQHF
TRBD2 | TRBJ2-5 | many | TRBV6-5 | TGTGCCAGCAGTTACTCGGGATCTCTAGCGGGAGGAGGAGAGACCCAGTACTTC | CASSYSGSLAGGGETQYF
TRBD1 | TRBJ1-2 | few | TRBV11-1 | TGTGCCAGCAGCTCACATCCGACAGGGAAGGTTGACAAACACTACTATGGCTACACCTTC | CASSSHPTGKVDKHYYGYTF
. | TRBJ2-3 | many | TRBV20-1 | TGCAGTGCTAGAGATATAGTTAGCACAGATACGCAGTATTTT | CSARDIVSTDTQYF
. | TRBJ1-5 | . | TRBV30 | TGTGCCTGGAGTGTAGCCACCCAAGGCAAGCCCCAGCATTTT | CAWSVATQGKPQHF
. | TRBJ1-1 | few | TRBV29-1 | TGCAGCGTCCGCTCGGGGGGTACTGAAGCTTTCTTT | CSVRSGGTEAFF
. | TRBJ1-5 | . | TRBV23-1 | TGCGCCAGCAGGCCGTCAGAAGATAGCAATCAGCCCCAGCATTTT | CASRPSEDSNQPQHF
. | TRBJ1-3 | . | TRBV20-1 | TGCAGTGCTCCGGACAGAGGAAACACCATATATTTT | CSAPDRGNTIYF
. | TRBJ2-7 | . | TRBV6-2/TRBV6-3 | TGTGCCAGCAGTTCACTACAGGGATCCTACGAGCAGTACTTC | CASSSLQGSYEQYF
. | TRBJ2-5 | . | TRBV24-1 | TGTGCCACCAGTGAGTCCGGAGACGGGTGGGAGACCCAGTACTTC | CATSESGDGWETQYF
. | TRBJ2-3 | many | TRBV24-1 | TGTGCCACCGGGGGCCGGAGCAGTCCACTAACGCAGTATTTT | CATGGRSSPLTQYF
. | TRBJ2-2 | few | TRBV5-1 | TGCGCCAGCAGCTTAGACACCTCAGGCACCGGGGAGCTGTTTTTT | CASSLDTSGTGELFF